What follows is one TCR beta chain and its context. This sample is part of a study of T cell changes during pregnancy in multiple sclerosis. There are 13 residues in the CDR3. CDR1 and CDR2 (germline): SGHVS, FQNEAQ. The V and J ends lost 5 bases and 5 bases respectively, with 10 bases between them. Libraries were prepared by immunoSEQ multiplex PCR; TCRdb keeps only in-frame clonotypes and omits some of them. This sample has around 100,000 clones, with roughly 90% found just once. This rearrangement joins TRBV7-8 to TRBJ1-5, with D possibly matching TRBD1 (6 bases). This TCR came from a female donor with multiple sclerosis, enrolled in a pregnancy study. Sequenced material: peripheral blood, taken in the third trimester of pregnancy. The CDR3 here is CASSGDKDQPQHF. The CDR3 DNA is TGTGCCAGCAGCGGGGACAAAGATCAGCCCCAGCATTTT. Full variable domain (rest looked up from reference TRBV7-8 and TRBJ1-5): GAGVSQSPRYKVAKRGQDVALRCDPISGHVSLFWYQQALGQGPEFLTYFQNEAQLDKSGLPSDRFFAERPEGSVSTLKIQRTQQEDSAVYLCASSGDKDQPQHFGDGTRLSIL.